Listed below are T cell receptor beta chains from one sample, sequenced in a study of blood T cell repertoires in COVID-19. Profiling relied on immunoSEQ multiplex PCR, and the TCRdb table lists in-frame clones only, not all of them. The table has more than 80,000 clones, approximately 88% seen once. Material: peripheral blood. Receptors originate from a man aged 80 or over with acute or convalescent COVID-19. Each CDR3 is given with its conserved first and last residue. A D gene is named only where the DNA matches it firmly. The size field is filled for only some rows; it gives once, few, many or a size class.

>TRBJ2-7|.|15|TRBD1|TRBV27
TGTGCCAGCAGTTTGGACCGGGACAGGGGTCCCGAGCAGTACTTC
CASSLDRDRGPEQYF
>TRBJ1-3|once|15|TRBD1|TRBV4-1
TGCGCCAGCAGCCAAGGACAGGGTCACGGAAACACCATATATTTT
CASSQGQGHGNTIYF
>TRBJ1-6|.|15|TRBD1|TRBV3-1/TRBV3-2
TGTGCCAGCAGCTTCCCGGGACAGGGTAATTCACCCCTCCACTTT
CASSFPGQGNSPLHF
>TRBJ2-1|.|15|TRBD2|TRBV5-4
TGTGCCAGCAGCTTGGTCGGCGGGAGCTACAATGAGCAGTTCTTC
CASSLVGGSYNEQFF
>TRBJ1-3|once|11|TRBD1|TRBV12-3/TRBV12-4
TGTGCCAGCAGAAACCGGGACAGGGAAAATTTT
CASRNRDRENF
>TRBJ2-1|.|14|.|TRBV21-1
TGTGCCAGCAGACCCATCCTAACCTACAATGAGCAGTTCTTC
CASRPILTYNEQFF
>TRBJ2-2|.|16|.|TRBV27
TGTGCCAGCAGTTTATGGAAACAGGGCTTGGCCGGGGAGCTGTTTTTT
CASSLWKQGLAGELFF
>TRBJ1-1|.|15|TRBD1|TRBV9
TGTGCCAGCAGCCCTCAGACAGGGTTTAACACTGAAGCTTTCTTT
CASSPQTGFNTEAFF
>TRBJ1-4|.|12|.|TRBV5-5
TGTGCCAGCAGCTTCCAGGGTGAAAAACTGTTTTTT
CASSFQGEKLFF
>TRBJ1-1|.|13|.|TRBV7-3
TGTGCCAGCGGATCTCAGGGGAACACTGAAGCTTTCTTT
CASGSQGNTEAFF
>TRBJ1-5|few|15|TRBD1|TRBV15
TGTGCCACCAGCAGAGGGACAGGGGGGTTACAGCCCCAGCATTTT
CATSRGTGGLQPQHF
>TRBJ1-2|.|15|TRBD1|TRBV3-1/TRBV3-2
TGTGCCAGCAGTTTGGGGACAGGGAATCAGGATGGCTACACCTTC
CASSLGTGNQDGYTF
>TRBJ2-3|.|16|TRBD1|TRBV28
TGTGCCAGCAGTCCCGGGACAGGGGGCCGTACAGATACGCAGTATTTT
CASSPGTGGRTDTQYF
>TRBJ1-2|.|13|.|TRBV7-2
TGTGCCAGCAGCTTAGACAGGGTCTATGGCTACACCTTC
CASSLDRVYGYTF
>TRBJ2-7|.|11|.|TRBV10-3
TGTGCCATCAGTGAGCCCGGGACACAGTACTTC
CAISEPGTQYF
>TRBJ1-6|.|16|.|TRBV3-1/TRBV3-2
TGTGCCAGCAGCCATCAACAGGGTGGAGGTTATTCACCCCTCCACTTT
CASSHQQGGGYSPLHF
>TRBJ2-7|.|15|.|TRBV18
TGTGCCAGCTCACCAATACTTCAGGGCACCTACGAGCAGTACTTC
CASSPILQGTYEQYF
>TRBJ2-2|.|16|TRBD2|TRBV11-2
TGTGCCAGCAGCTTAGTTAGCGGGGGTGGTACCGGGGAGCTGTTTTTT
CASSLVSGGGTGELFF
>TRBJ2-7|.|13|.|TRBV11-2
TGTGCCAGCAGCTTAGCCAGGGAATACGAGCAGTACTTC
CASSLAREYEQYF
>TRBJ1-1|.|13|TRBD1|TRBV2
TGTGCCAGCGGTGGACAGGGGCGGACTGAAGCTTTCTTT
CASGGQGRTEAFF
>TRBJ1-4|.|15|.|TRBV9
TGTGCCAGCAGCGCCCAGGGTGCAACTAATGAAAAACTGTTTTTT
CASSAQGATNEKLFF
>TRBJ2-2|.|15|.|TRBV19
TGTGCCAGTATAAAGCGGGAAGGGGGGTCCGGGGAGCTGTTTTTT
CASIKREGGSGELFF
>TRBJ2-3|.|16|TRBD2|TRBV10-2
TGCGCCAGCAGCCCCAGACTAGCGGGGATCACAGATACGCAGTATTTT
CASSPRLAGITDTQYF
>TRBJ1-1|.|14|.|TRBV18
TGTGCCAGCTCACCGACAGCGACGAACACTGAAGCTTTCTTT
CASSPTATNTEAFF
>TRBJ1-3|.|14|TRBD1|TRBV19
TGTGCCAGTAGACCGGACAGGGGGGCGCACACCATATATTTT
CASRPDRGAHTIYF
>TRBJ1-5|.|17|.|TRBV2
TGTGCCAGCAGTGAAGCGCTTCGGGGGGGGGCCAATCAGCCCCAGCATTTT
CASSEALRGGANQPQHF
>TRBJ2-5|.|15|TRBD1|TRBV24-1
TGTGCCACCAGTGATACAGGACAGGGACAAGAGACCCAGTACTTC
CATSDTGQGQETQYF
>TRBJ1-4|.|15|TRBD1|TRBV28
TGTGCCAGCACTTCTTCGACAGGGGTTAATGAAAAACTGTTTTTT
CASTSSTGVNEKLFF
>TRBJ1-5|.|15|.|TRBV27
TGTGCCAGCAGTCCCACCCGGGGTGGGAGTCAGCCCCAGCATTTT
CASSPTRGGSQPQHF
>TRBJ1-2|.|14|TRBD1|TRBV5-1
TGCGCCAGCAGCTTGATAGGGGGCCCGGATGGCTACACCTTC
CASSLIGGPDGYTF
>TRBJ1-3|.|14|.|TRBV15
TGTGCCACCAGCGAGTTAAACTCTGGAAACACCATATATTTT
CATSELNSGNTIYF
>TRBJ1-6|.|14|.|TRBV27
TGTGCCAGCAGTTTCGGGGACTATAATTCACCCCTCCACTTT
CASSFGDYNSPLHF
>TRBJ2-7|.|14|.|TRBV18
TGTGCCAGCTCACCTCCCCTAGACCGCTACGAGCAGTACTTC
CASSPPLDRYEQYF